Shown below are 17 T cell receptor beta chains from a single sample sequenced in a study of T cells in Graves' hyperthyroidism and ophthalmopathy. What was amplified from RNA transcripts were TCR beta CDR3 regions. The TCR CDR3 was amplified in a first-round RT-PCR using the HTBI primer set. TCRdb recomputed calls from the multiplex PCR reads with MiXCR, one row per CDR3 protein. The profile shows about 600,000 distinct CDR3 sequences, about 14% of them singletons. The source material was blood. Receptors originate from a woman younger than 35 with Graves' ophthalmopathy.

The V call is TRBV6-5, the J call TRBJ2-7; D might be TRBD2 (6 bases). V was shortened by 2 bases and J by 4 bases, with 12 bases between the two germline ends. Germline V gene lookup returns CDR1 MNHEY and CDR2 SVGAGI. This CDR3 comprises 14 residues. The CDR3: CASSYGGAGYEQYF. The DNA for the CDR3 is TGTGCCAGCAGTTACGGAGGGGCTGGGTACGAGCAGTACTTC.

This clonotype was seen repeatedly, ten times or more. The rearrangement uses TRBV9 and TRBJ2-1; D is tentatively TRBD1 or TRBD2 (5 bases each). The CDR3 is made up of 12 amino acids. V lost 3 bases, J lost 9 bases, and 10 bases lay in between. From germline, CDR1 is SGDLS and CDR2 YYNGEE. The CDR3 protein is CASSAPRGEQFF. DNA for the CDR3: TGTGCCAGCAGCGCCCCGAGGGGTGAGCAGTTCTTC.

This clonotype was counted only a few times. The rearrangement links TRBV12-3 or TRBV12-4 to TRBJ2-2; D might be TRBD2 (5 bases). V was clipped by 5 bases and J by 8 bases, with 12 bases between them. CDR3 size: 13 residues. The CDR3: CASSPIRGGELFF. CDR3 DNA: TGTGCCAGCAGTCCAATACGCGGGGGGGAGCTGTTTTTT.

This clonotype occurred a few times. The chain joins TRBV6-1 to TRBJ1-5; TRBD1 might be the D (5 bases). With 6 bases removed from V and 0 bases from J, the gap between germline ends came to 12 bases. CDR3 length: 15 residues. The germline V gene encodes CDR1 MNHNS and CDR2 SASEGT. The CDR3 reads CASRVQGGSNQPQHF. CDR3 DNA: TGTGCCAGCAGAGTCCAGGGAGGTAGCAATCAGCCCCAGCATTTT.

Ten or more counts support this clonotype. The V and J genes are TRBV6-1 and TRBJ2-1; D is unclear. This CDR3 spans 15 amino acids. Trimming pared 2 bases from V and 0 bases from J, leaving 8 bases between. The germline CDR1 and CDR2 sequences are MNHNS and SASEGT. The CDR3 DNA reads as TGTGCCAGCAGTGAATACCAAGGCTCCTACAATGAGCAGTTCTTC. It is translated as CASSEYQGSYNEQFF.

Many counts were recorded for this clonotype. The V and J genes are TRBV11-3 and TRBJ2-3; 13 bases are shared with TRBD2. The CDR3 runs 16 residues. Per germline, CDR1 SGHNT and CDR2 YENEEA. The V gene end was trimmed by 4 bases and the J gene end by 2 bases; junction bases not matched to a gene: 3. The CDR3 spells CASSSGLAGTTDTQYF. In DNA, the CDR3 is TGTGCCAGCAGCTCGGGACTAGCGGGGACCACAGATACGCAGTATTTT.

This clonotype appeared many times. The chain has TRBV30 and TRBJ2-2; D remains ambiguous. Germline lookup yields CDR1 GTSNPN and CDR2 SVGIG (reference sequence). The length of the CDR3 is 15 residues. Trimming cost V 0 bases and J 7 bases, with 15 bases left between them. In DNA, the CDR3 is TGTGCCTGGAGTGTACGAGACACCCTCGGCGGGGAGCTGTTTTTT. Its protein product is CAWSVRDTLGGELFF. Complete variable domain (other parts from reference TRBV30 and TRBJ2-2): SQTIHQWPATLVQPVGSPLSLECTVEGTSNPNLYWYRQAAGRGLQLLFYSVGIGQISSEVPQNLSASRPQDRQFILSSKKLLLSDSGFYLCAWSVRDTLGGELFFGEGSRLTVL.

The chain has TRBV7-2 and TRBJ1-1, with a tentative D call TRBD1 (5 bases). The CDR3 spans 13 residues. The V end lost 7 bases, the J end lost 3 bases, and 12 bases lay between the germline ends. Germline V gene data show CDR1 as SGHTA and CDR2 as FQGNSA. CDR3: CASKFGGHTEAFF. For the CDR3, the DNA is TGTGCCAGCAAGTTCGGGGGACACACTGAAGCTTTCTTT.

The J gene is TRBJ2-1, the V gene TRBV12-3 or TRBV12-4; TRBD2 agrees at 12 bases. CDR3 length: 16 residues. V shed 1 base, J shed 7 bases, and the junction held 5 bases outside the gene matches. The CDR3 here is CASSLGTSGVANEQFF. CDR3 in DNA: TGTGCCAGCAGTTTAGGGACTAGCGGGGTAGCGAATGAGCAGTTCTTC.

This clonotype was picked up many times. The chain recombines TRBV29-1 with TRBJ1-2; possible D gene TRBD1, 5 bases. CDR3 size: 14 residues. Germline CDR1 reads SQVTM; CDR2 reads ANQGSEA. Trimming stripped 0 bases from V and 6 bases from J, with 14 bases between. The CDR3 reads CSVEDPIDSHGYTF. CDR3 bases: TGCAGCGTTGAAGATCCCATCGACAGCCATGGCTACACCTTC.

The chain uses TRBV19 and TRBJ1-2; 12 nucleotides align to TRBD1. The CDR3 extends over 14 amino acids. CDR1 is LNHDA and CDR2 is SQIVND in the germline V gene (reference sequence). Trimming took 9 bases from V and 8 from J; bases not matched to a gene: 10. The CDR3 DNA follows: TGTGCCAGCCACAGGGACAGGGGGCAAGACGGCTACACCTTC. It is translated as CASHRDRGQDGYTF.

This clonotype was seen ten or more times. This chain joins TRBV2 and TRBJ1-2; 8 bases line up with TRBD1. Germline V gene lookup returns CDR1 SNHLY and CDR2 FYNNEI. V dropped 5 bases and J dropped 8; count of bases not matched to a gene: 13. The CDR3 totals 15 residues. The CDR3 here is CASSRDRLGVDGYTF. CDR3 in DNA: TGTGCCAGCAGTCGGGACAGGTTAGGAGTAGACGGCTACACCTTC. Variable domain in full (rest from reference TRBV2 and TRBJ1-2): EPEVTQTPSHQVTQMGQEVILRCVPISNHLYFYWYRQILGQKVEFLVSFYNNEISEKSEIFDDQFSVERPDGSNFTLKIRSTKLEDSAMYFCASSRDRLGVDGYTFGSGTRLTVV.

This clonotype has at least ten counts. The chain is built from TRBV27 and TRBJ2-7; D is perhaps TRBD1 (6 bases). The germline V gene has CDR1 MNHEY and CDR2 SMNVEV (reference sequence). V lost 3 bases and J 6 bases, leaving 18 bases between the germline ends. This CDR3 contains 15 residues. The CDR3 nucleotides are TGTGCCAGCAGTTTCCCCAATACAGGGTTCGGCGAGCAGTACTTC. Encoded protein: CASSFPNTGFGEQYF.

This clonotype was observed many times. This chain uses TRBV11-3 with TRBJ2-5; no reliable D call. Germline lookup yields CDR1 SGHNT and CDR2 YENEEA. With 1 base removed from V and 1 base from J, the gap between germline ends came to 7 bases. The CDR3 loop spans 14 amino acids. The CDR3 region is CASSLGAIQETQYF. The DNA of the CDR3 is TGTGCCAGCAGCTTAGGGGCGATCCAAGAGACCCAGTACTTC.

This clonotype was observed at least ten times. J is TRBJ2-3 and V is TRBV7-9; a weak D match, TRBD2 (5 bases). V lost 0 bases and J 1 base, leaving 11 bases between the germline ends. Per the germline V gene, CDR1 is SEHNR and CDR2 is FQNEAQ (reference sequence). This CDR3 has 16 amino acids. CDR3 coding DNA: TGTGCCAGCAGCTTAGCGTCGCGGGTAGGCACAGATACGCAGTATTTT. Protein sequence: CASSLASRVGTDTQYF.

This clonotype came up many times. The chain has TRBV7-2 and TRBJ2-7, with D tentatively TRBD1 (6 bases). The V gene lost 5 bases and the J gene lost 3 bases, with 29 bases spanning the gap. The CDR3 consists of 19 residues. Germline CDR1 is SGHTA and CDR2 is FQGNSA. CDR3 protein: CASSHYRERRYLRNYEQYF. The CDR3 coding sequence is TGTGCCAGCAGCCACTACAGGGAAAGACGCTATCTGAGAAACTACGAGCAGTACTTC. Using reference TRBV7-2 and TRBJ2-7 for the parts outside the CDR3, the full variable domain is GAGVSQSPSNKVTEKGKDVELRCDPISGHTALYWYRQSLGQGLEFLIYFQGNSAPDKSGLPSDRFSAERTGGSVSTLTIQRTQQEDSAVYLCASSHYRERRYLRNYEQYFGPGTRLTVT.

This chain joins TRBV11-2 and TRBJ2-1; 14 bases are a match to TRBD2. The CDR3 is 16 residues long. The germline CDR1 and CDR2 sequences are SGHAT and FQNNGV. V gave up 5 bases and J gave up 9 bases; unmatched junction bases: 9. CDR3 loop: CASSQRLAGGPSEQFF. The DNA of the CDR3 is TGTGCCAGCAGCCAACGACTAGCGGGAGGGCCATCTGAGCAGTTCTTC.